At least ten counts were recorded for the clone carrying this TCR beta chain. Its specificity is not known. V was clipped by 8 bases and J by 2 bases, with 20 bases between them. The CDR3 consists of 16 residues. The data stem from a study of regulatory T cells in long-lasting Graves disease. Time point here: newly diagnosed GD, antithyroid drugs for less than 3 months. Extracted PBMC RNA gave rise to the TCR library. Regarding the study as a whole: Persistent disease showed a preference for TRBV28, TRBJ1-2 and TRBJ2-5.

Libraries of TCR beta came from iRepertoire HTBI primers plus Arm-PCR of CDR3 regions. In the original workflow: The study identified roughly 59 TRBV and approximately 14 TRBJ segments across samples. TCRdb itself ran the multiplex PCR reads through MiXCR, one entry per CDR3 protein. These V and J calls rely on TCRdb rather than the paper's analysis. The data show fewer than 650,000 distinct CDR3 sequences, with 15% to 20% seen just once and around 12% held by the top ten. Separately, the same data were catalogued under a study of T cells in Graves' hyperthyroidism and ophthalmopathy. That work states: Model predictions of ophthalmopathy came a median approximately 6.2 months before onset.

This specimen was peripheral blood mononuclear cells (PBMCs), taken at new diagnosis, from a patient treated with antithyroid drugs. The TCR comes from a man younger than 35 with Graves disease. The chain employs TRBV12-3 or TRBV12-4 and TRBJ2-3; perhaps TRBD2 as D (5 bases). The CDR3 loop reads CASGFFSVGTTDTQYF. The CDR3 nucleotides are TGTGCCAGCGGCTTTTTTAGCGTCGGAACCACAGATACGCAGTATTTT.